This T cell receptor beta chain was profiled in a study of human T cells and chemical hapten exposure (dated by TCRdb to the early 2020s). Regarding the study in general: For sensitization, 2% DPC in acetone was applied to a 2 cm by 2 cm area of upper inner arm skin. Libraries were pooled for sequencing, and per-sample TCR yields varied mainly because of small differences in library volumes within the pool. Blood was sampled from patients pre-sensitization (week 0) and at 2, 6 and about 24 weeks after DPC sensitization. Throughout the approximately 26-week study period, patients were also given weekly therapeutic DPC doses on the scalp. Most of the patients in the cohort were female, and the cohort covered alopecia areata with under or over 50% scalp involvement, alopecia totalis and alopecia universalis. Some 29 alopecia patients gave blood for TCR sequencing at one to four time points (pre-sensitization, 2, 6 and 24 weeks). In alopecia patients, the study followed how the peripheral blood TCR repertoire changed in vivo over primary and secondary sensitization to diphenylcyclopropenone (DPC), a hapten. Patch tests used Finn chambers with 0.01% DPC on the upper back, scored after 6 days by International Contact Dermatitis Research Group standards.

Findings and caveats that apply to the study as a whole: No change with DPC sensitization was found in the number of TCRs above 1 in 1000 frequency, and no evidence of global repertoire structure alterations was found. Expanded TCRs formed significantly more large CDR3 similarity clusters than pre-sensitization or healthy control sets, consistent with antigen-driven responses. Repeated subsampling changed both the strength of the expansion versus patch-test correlation and the threshold at which that correlation became significant. Alopecia, a presumed autoimmune disease, was present in all patients, so the immune response of the patients might differ from that of healthy individuals. Patch test score was positively correlated with the number of PT1 expanded TCRs, with significance at thresholds 8, 16 and 32 but not at 4.

The sample's time point, from its label and the paper: pre-sensitization, week 0. What the treatment or condition label conveys for this sample: therapeutic diphenylcyclopropenone sensitization with weekly scalp DPC. At every patch-test visit, the blood draw took place before the patch test was put on. Patients were eligible if aged 18 to 70, diagnosed with alopecia and judged suitable for DPC therapy, and pregnant patients were excluded. Total RNA was isolated from unfractionated whole blood collected in Tempus Blood RNA tubes. The library was produced with RACE. Sequencer: NextSeq 500. During library preparation, unique molecular identifiers were attached to individual cDNA molecules so that TCRs could be counted in a quantitative, reproducible way. Both TCR alpha and TCR beta chains were sequenced from each blood RNA sample. On the study's bioinformatics: A median of around 100,000 TCRs per sample was observed, with a range of roughly 23,224 to 700,000. The Decombinator software suite was used to annotate the V, J and CDR3 of the TCR reads. Every sample was subsampled to the same number of TCRs (28,000) for the PS versus PT1 abundance plots. Expanded TCRs were defined as absent before sensitization and observed at least eight times at the 2-week time point. The public reads were run again by TCRdb, first through fastp at Q25 and then through MiXCR, and only productive beta chains were kept. Rows matching on CDR3 protein sequence are summarized as one entry with the most common DNA and genes. The V and J calls shown here were made by TCRdb, not taken from the authors' results. Present in this sample are nearly 110,000 distinct CDR3 sequences, roughly 12% of which were seen just once. The ten largest clones represent over 1.5% of the sample.

V is cut by 6 bases and J by 6 bases, and the space between the germline ends is 15 bases. According to the germline V gene, CDR1 reads KGHSH and CDR2 reads LQKENI. The CDR3 sequence holds 13 residues, the cysteine and phenylalanine included. Solely the CDR3 DNA is kept, with 39 bases framed from the first base. Remarks on this clonotype: There is no known antigen for this receptor. Base qualities are missing; no much larger clone stands one base away.

The material sequenced was whole blood, taken in connection with sensitization to the hapten diphenylcyclopropenone (DPC). The TCR comes from a woman aged 45-59 years with alopecia areata. Some clones in this sample may be carry-over from other donors' samples. The chain joins TRBV18 to TRBJ2-7; a weak D assignment points to TRBD2 (5 bases agree). The sequenced DNA is TGTGCCAGCTCCCCCCCGGGATCGGCCGAGCAGTACTTC. This gives the protein CASSPPGSAEQYF.